These 26 T cell receptor beta chains were all obtained from the same sample, sequenced in a study of CD8+ T cells in alopecia areata. Sequencing templates came from extracted RNA that was reverse transcribed into cDNA. Assay: immunoSEQ multiplex PCR; the TCRdb copy retains only in-frame clones and omits some. Among around 82,000 clones listed, roughly half were seen once. Sequencing used NKG2D-high CD8+ T cells sorted from blood. These receptors originate from a human donor with alopecia areata.

V and J are TRBV7-8 and TRBJ2-5; no clear D gene. The germline V and J ends were trimmed by 1 base and 5 bases, with 17 bases remaining between them. This CDR3 has 16 amino acids. Germline CDR1 reads SGHVS; CDR2 reads FQNEAQ. Here the CDR3 DNA reads TGTGCCAGCAGCTTAGTTTTGGGCGATGTAGAGGAGACCCAGTACTTC. This gives the protein CASSLVLGDVEETQYF.

The chain employs TRBV29-1 and TRBJ1-2; the D is unclear. This CDR3 region has 12 residues. V lost 4 bases, J lost 8 bases, and 14 bases lay in between. Germline CDR1 is SQVTM and CDR2 is ANQGSEA. CDR3 DNA sequence: TGCAGCGTTGGTGTCGGGGTTGGAGGCTACACCTTC. It codes for CSVGVGVGGYTF.

This chain connects TRBV29-1 to TRBJ2-7; D might be TRBD1 (6 bases). CDR1 SQVTM and CDR2 ANQGSEA come from the germline V gene. The ends were cut back, 7 bases at V and 0 bases at J, with 16 bases in the middle. The CDR3 covers 14 residues. CDR3 in amino acids: CSAVRGHLSYEQYF. The CDR3 region has the DNA TGCAGCGCTGTCCGGGGACACCTCTCCTACGAGCAGTACTTC.

The rearrangement joins TRBV13 to TRBJ2-7, with 7 nucleotides matching TRBD1. Germline assignment: CDR1 PRHDT and CDR2 FYEKMQ (reference sequence). The CDR3 spans 13 residues. V was clipped by 5 bases and J by 6 bases; unmatched bases: 7. Here the CDR3 reads CASSPTGSLEQYF. Written as DNA, the CDR3 is TGTGCCAGCAGCCCGACAGGGAGTCTCGAGCAGTACTTC.

CDR3: CASRGQGSDEQFF. CDR3 nucleotides: TGTGCCAGCAGGGGACAGGGAAGCGATGAGCAGTTCTTC. The rearrangement uses TRBV2 and TRBJ2-1; 9 bases align to TRBD1. Germline values: CDR1 SNHLY, CDR2 FYNNEI. The CDR3 sequence is 13 residues long. After removal of 6 bases from V and 8 bases from J, the junction contained 5 bases not matched to a gene.

This clone was detected a few times. The chain links TRBV5-6 to TRBJ2-1; D is ambiguous. The germline V gene encodes CDR1 SGHDT and CDR2 YYEEEE. CDR3 length equals 11 residues. The V gene lost 4 bases and the J gene lost 12 bases, with 11 bases spanning the gap. The CDR3 region has the DNA TGTGCCAGCAGCCTCTCGGCGTTGCAGTTCTTC. As protein: CASSLSALQFF. The variable domain in full, with the rest retrieved from reference TRBV5-6 and TRBJ2-1, is DAGVTQSPTHLIKTRGQQVTLRCSPKSGHDTVSWYQQALGQGPQFIFQYYEEEERQRGNFPDRFSGHQFPNYSSELNVNALLLGDSALYLCASSLSALQFFGPGTRLTVL.

As DNA, the CDR3 is TGTGCCAGCAACGACCGAGGGGAGGACTATGGCTACACCTTC. Its translation is CASNDRGEDYGYTF. V and J are TRBV21-1 and TRBJ1-2. TRBV21-1 is described as a pseudogene. The CDR3 loop spans 14 amino acids.

This clone was counted a few times. The rearrangement links TRBV4-3 to TRBJ2-7; D is uncertain. There are 15 residues in the CDR3. The V and J ends lost 0 bases and 3 bases respectively, with 12 bases between them. Germline assignment: CDR1 LGHNA and CDR2 YSLEER. The CDR3 here is CASSQEKSLLYEQYF. CDR3 nucleotide sequence: TGCGCCAGCAGCCAAGAAAAGTCGCTGCTCTACGAGCAGTACTTC.

This clone was recorded a few times. The rearrangement joins TRBV29-1 to TRBJ2-5; D is unresolved. Gene TRBJ2-7 matches the end of the DNA better, so the J call may be wrong. This CDR3 spans 12 amino acids. Germline CDR1 SQVTM, CDR2 ANQGSEA. In DNA form, the CDR3 reads TGCAGCGTTGGATGGGCGGTCTACGAGCAGTACTTC. Protein product: CSVGWAVYEQYF.

The chain has TRBV28 and TRBJ2-2, with TRBD2 matching over 9 bases. With 7 bases clipped from V and 6 bases from J, the junction kept 15 bases outside the gene matches. This CDR3 is 17 amino acids long. The germline CDR1 and CDR2 sequences are MDHEN and SYDVKM. The CDR3 reads CASTVRLAGVPAGELFF. The CDR3 region has the DNA TGTGCCAGCACCGTCCGGTTAGCGGGAGTCCCGGCCGGGGAGCTGTTTTTT.

This clone was observed a handful of times. The chain recombines TRBV30 with TRBJ2-5; D is possibly TRBD2 (6 bases). This CDR3 spans 14 amino acids. The V gene's germline CDR1 is GTSNPN and CDR2 SVGIG (reference sequence). Trimming cost V 0 bases and J 3 bases, with 11 bases left between them. Written as DNA, the CDR3 is TGTGCCTGGAGTGTACCTGCGGGAAAAGAGACCCAGTACTTC. Translation gives CAWSVPAGKETQYF.

The chain is built from TRBV29-1 and TRBJ1-2; TRBD1 might be the D (6 bases). Looked up from germline, CDR1 is SQVTM and CDR2 is ANQGSEA. This CDR3 comprises 13 residues. The V end was cut by 5 bases, the J end by 2 bases, with 12 bases between. The CDR3 nucleotides read TGCAGCGTTTCATCGGGGGCCAACTATGGCTACACCTTC. Protein product: CSVSSGANYGYTF.

The chain joins TRBV4-1 to TRBJ1-5; D ambiguous. V was cut by 0 bases and J by 1 base, with 7 bases left in between. Germline V CDR1 and CDR2: MGHRA, YSYEKL. The CDR3 is 15 residues long. Here the CDR3 reads CASSQEPGSNQPQHF. DNA for the CDR3: TGCGCCAGCAGCCAAGAGCCGGGGAGCAATCAGCCCCAGCATTTT.

The V gene is TRBV6-6, the J gene TRBJ2-1; a possible D gene is TRBD2 (6 bases). Germline V gives CDR1 MNHNY, CDR2 SVGAGI (reference sequence). The CDR3 spans 16 residues. Trimming pared 6 bases from V and 10 bases from J, leaving 25 bases between. The CDR3 region has the DNA TGTGCCAGCAGCCCCCTGGGGGTCGGAGGGCCCGGGGAGCAGTTCTTC. Its translation: CASSPLGVGGPGEQFF.

This chain connects TRBV7-8 to TRBJ2-3; D gene uncertain. There are 13 residues in the CDR3. Germline V gene sequence: CDR1 SGHVS, CDR2 FQNEAQ. Trimming cost V 0 bases and J 1 base, with 2 bases left between them. CDR3: CASSLARTDTQYF. For the CDR3, the DNA is TGTGCCAGCAGCTTAGCTCGCACAGATACGCAGTATTTT.

The chain links TRBV27 to TRBJ1-2; no firm D call. V was shortened by 2 bases and J by 6 bases, with 7 bases between the two germline ends. The V gene's germline CDR1 is MNHEY and CDR2 SMNVEV (reference sequence). The CDR3 spans 12 residues. For the CDR3, the DNA is TGTGCCAGCAGTTTAAGTGGGAATGGCTACACCTTC. This gives the protein CASSLSGNGYTF.

J is TRBJ2-7 and V is TRBV27; D unclear. Germline lookup yields CDR1 MNHEY and CDR2 SMNVEV (reference sequence). Between the trimmed V and J ends, which lost 2 bases and 3 bases, there was a span of 17 bases. The CDR3 has 16 amino acids. CDR3 bases: TGTGCCAGCAGTTTAAACCTGGGAACTACTCACTACGAGCAGTACTTC. Its translation is CASSLNLGTTHYEQYF.

V and J are TRBV2 and TRBJ2-1, with TRBD2 identical over 14 bases. CDR1 and CDR2 (germline): SNHLY, FYNNEI. Unmatched junction bases numbered 2, after V lost 4 bases and J lost 0 bases. The CDR3 spans 17 residues. CDR3 in amino acids: CASSGGTSGSSYNEQFF. The CDR3 DNA reads as TGTGCCAGCAGTGGGGGGACTAGCGGGAGCTCCTACAATGAGCAGTTCTTC.

CDR3 amino acids: CASTPGGAGELFF. The DNA for the CDR3 is TGTGCCAGCACCCCCGGTGGGGCCGGGGAGCTGTTTTTT. V gene TRBV6-5 combines with J gene TRBJ2-2; no definite D call. CDR1 and CDR2 (germline): MNHEY, SVGAGI. The CDR3 is 13 amino acids. V lost 7 bases to trimming and J lost 6 bases, with 12 bases between them.

The chain carries TRBV4-1 and TRBJ2-7; weak D call: TRBD1 (6 bases). The CDR3 loop spans 16 amino acids. Between the trimmed V and J ends, which lost 0 bases and 4 bases, there was a span of 16 bases. Germline values: CDR1 MGHRA, CDR2 YSYEKL. CDR3 residues: CASSQETGHDYYEQYF. The CDR3 DNA sequence: TGCGCCAGCAGCCAAGAGACGGGACACGACTATTACGAGCAGTACTTC.

The V call is TRBV12-5, the J call TRBJ2-1; possibly TRBD1 for D (5 bases). The germline CDR1 and CDR2 sequences are LGHNT and FRNRAP. V was cut by 6 bases and J by 3 bases, with 12 bases left in between. CDR3 length: 14 residues. The CDR3 DNA sequence: TGTGCTAGTGGGCCAGGGCAGGGCTACAATGAGCAGTTCTTC. Its protein product is CASGPGQGYNEQFF.

The chain joins TRBV5-4 to TRBJ2-3; maybe TRBD2 (5 bases). Trimming pared 2 bases from V and 4 bases from J, leaving 8 bases between. Germline V CDR1 and CDR2: SGHNT, YYREEE (reference sequence). The CDR3 contains 13 residues. The CDR3 DNA sequence: TGTGCCAGCAGCTTCTCGGGGTCAGATACGCAGTATTTT. Protein product: CASSFSGSDTQYF.

The chain links TRBV4-3 to TRBJ2-1, with 9 positions matching TRBD1. The CDR3 is 15 residues long. V lost 4 bases to trimming and J lost 8 bases; unmatched junction nucleotides: 9. CDR1 and CDR2 (germline): LGHNA, YSLEER. The CDR3 DNA reads as TGCGCCAGCAGCCCCGGACAGGGGAGTGGAGATGAGCAGTTCTTC. Amino acids: CASSPGQGSGDEQFF.

This clone has a handful of counts. V and J are TRBV9 and TRBJ1-2, with 7 bases aligning to TRBD1. The CDR3 runs to 13 residues. In germline, CDR1 is SGDLS, CDR2 YYNGEE. V trimming: 3 bases; J trimming: 5 bases; junction bases outside the gene matches: 4. CDR3 sequence (DNA): TGTGCCAGCAGCGCAGGACAGGAGTATGGCTACACCTTC. Protein sequence: CASSAGQEYGYTF.

The V call is TRBV4-1, the J call TRBJ1-6; TRBD1 might be the D (5 bases). The CDR3 contains 15 residues. Germline CDR1 is MGHRA and CDR2 is YSYEKL. V was trimmed by 4 bases and J by 13 bases, leaving 20 bases between them. CDR3 in amino acids: CASSPTRGVVGPLHF. The CDR3 DNA reads TGCGCCAGCAGCCCCACGCGGGGGGTAGTCGGTCCCCTCCACTTT.

CDR3 nucleotide sequence: TGTGCCAGCAGTTTTAGGGCGGGACTCTCCTACAATGAGCAGTTCTTC. Residues: CASSFRAGLSYNEQFF. The gene calls are TRBV28 and TRBJ2-1, with D maybe TRBD2 (6 bases). The CDR3 length is 16 residues. Germline CDR1 reads MDHEN; CDR2 reads SYDVKM. V gave up 3 bases and J gave up 0 bases, with 12 bases separating them.